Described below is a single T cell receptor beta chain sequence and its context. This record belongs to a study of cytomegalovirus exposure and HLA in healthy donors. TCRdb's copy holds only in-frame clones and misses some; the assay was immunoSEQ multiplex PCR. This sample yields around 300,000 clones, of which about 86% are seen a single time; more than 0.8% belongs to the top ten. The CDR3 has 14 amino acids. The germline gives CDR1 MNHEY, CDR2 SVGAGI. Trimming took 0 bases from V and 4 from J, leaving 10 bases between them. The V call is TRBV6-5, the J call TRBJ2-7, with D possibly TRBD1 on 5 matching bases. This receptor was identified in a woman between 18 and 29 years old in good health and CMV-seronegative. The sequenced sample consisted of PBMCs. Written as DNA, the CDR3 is TGTGCCAGCAGTTACTCCGTACAGGTTTACGAGCAGTACTTC. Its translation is CASSYSVQVYEQYF.